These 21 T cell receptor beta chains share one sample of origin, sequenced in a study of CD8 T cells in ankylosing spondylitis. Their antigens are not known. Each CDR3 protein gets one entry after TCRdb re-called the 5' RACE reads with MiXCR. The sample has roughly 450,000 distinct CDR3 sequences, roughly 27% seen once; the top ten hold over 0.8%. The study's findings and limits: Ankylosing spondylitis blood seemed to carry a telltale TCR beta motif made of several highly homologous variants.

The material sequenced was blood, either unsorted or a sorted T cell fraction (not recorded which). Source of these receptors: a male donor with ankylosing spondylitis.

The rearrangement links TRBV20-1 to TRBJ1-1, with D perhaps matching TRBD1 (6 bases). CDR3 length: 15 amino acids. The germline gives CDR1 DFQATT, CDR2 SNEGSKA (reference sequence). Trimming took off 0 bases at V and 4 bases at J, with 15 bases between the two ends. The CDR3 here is CSARDLWEGVTEAFF. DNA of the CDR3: TGCAGTGCTAGAGATCTGTGGGAGGGGGTCACTGAAGCTTTCTTT.

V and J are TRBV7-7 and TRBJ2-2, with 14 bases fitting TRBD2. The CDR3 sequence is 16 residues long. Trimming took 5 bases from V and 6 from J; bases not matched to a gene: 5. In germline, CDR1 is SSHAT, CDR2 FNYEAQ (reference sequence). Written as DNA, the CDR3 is TGTGCCAGCAGCGAGGGACTAGCGGGAGTGGCCGGGGAGCTGTTTTTT. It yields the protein CASSEGLAGVAGELFF.

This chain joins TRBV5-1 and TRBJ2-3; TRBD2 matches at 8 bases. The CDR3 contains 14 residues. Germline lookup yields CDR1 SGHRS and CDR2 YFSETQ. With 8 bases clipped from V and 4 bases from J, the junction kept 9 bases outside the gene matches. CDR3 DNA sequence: TGCGCCAGTTCGTCTAGCGGGCCCCCAGATACGCAGTATTTT. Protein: CASSSSGPPDTQYF.

CDR3 DNA sequence: TGTGCCAGCAGTTTCCTAAGGGGGGAGGGCCCCTACAATGAGCAGTTCTTC. Its translation: CASSFLRGEGPYNEQFF. The chain joins TRBV27 to TRBJ2-1, with a possible D match to TRBD2 (7 bases). From germline, CDR1 is MNHEY and CDR2 SMNVEV (reference sequence). Trimming shortened V by 3 bases and J by 2 bases, and 17 bases separated the two germline ends. The CDR3 contains 17 residues.

In nucleotides, the CDR3 is TGTGCCACCAGCAGAGACCTGTCTAGCGGGAGGTCCGGGGAGCTGTTTTTT. This translates into CATSRDLSSGRSGELFF. The chain joins TRBV15 to TRBJ2-2, with TRBD2 identical over 11 bases. CDR3 length: 17 residues. V lost 0 bases and J lost 6; bases outside the gene matches: 6. Germline V gene data show CDR1 as LNHNV and CDR2 as YYDKDF (reference sequence).

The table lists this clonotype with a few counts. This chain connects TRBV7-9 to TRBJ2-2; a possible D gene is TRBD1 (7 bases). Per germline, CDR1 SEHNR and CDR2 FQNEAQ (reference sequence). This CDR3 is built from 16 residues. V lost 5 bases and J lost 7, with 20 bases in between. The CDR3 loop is CASSQPGGGRSGELFF. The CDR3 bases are TGTGCCAGCAGCCAACCAGGGGGAGGAAGGAGCGGGGAGCTGTTTTTT.

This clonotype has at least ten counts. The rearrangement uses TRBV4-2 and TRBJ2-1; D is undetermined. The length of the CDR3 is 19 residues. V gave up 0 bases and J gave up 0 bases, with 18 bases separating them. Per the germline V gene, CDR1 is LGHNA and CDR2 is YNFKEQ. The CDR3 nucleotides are TGTGCCAGCAGCCAAGAATACGGGCCTGGCAGTCCCTCCTACAATGAGCAGTTCTTC. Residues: CASSQEYGPGSPSYNEQFF.

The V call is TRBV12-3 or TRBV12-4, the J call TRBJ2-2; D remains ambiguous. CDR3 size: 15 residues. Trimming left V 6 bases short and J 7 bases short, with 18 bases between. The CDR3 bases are TGTGCCAGCAGCCCGGGCCAAGGCGCCATCGGGGAGCTGTTTTTT. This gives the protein CASSPGQGAIGELFF.

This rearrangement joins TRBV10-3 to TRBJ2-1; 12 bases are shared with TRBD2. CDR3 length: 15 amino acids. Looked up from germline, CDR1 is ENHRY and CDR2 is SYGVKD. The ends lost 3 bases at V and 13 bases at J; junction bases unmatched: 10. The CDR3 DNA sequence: TGTGCCATCAGTGATCGACTAGCGGGAGCCCCTCCACAGTTCTTC. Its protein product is CAISDRLAGAPPQFF.

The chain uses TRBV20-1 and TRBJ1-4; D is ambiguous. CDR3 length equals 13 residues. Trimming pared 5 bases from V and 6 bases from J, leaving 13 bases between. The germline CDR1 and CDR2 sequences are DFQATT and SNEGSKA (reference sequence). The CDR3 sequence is CSALSTTHEKLFF. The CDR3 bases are TGCAGTGCTTTAAGTACAACGCATGAAAAACTGTTTTTT.

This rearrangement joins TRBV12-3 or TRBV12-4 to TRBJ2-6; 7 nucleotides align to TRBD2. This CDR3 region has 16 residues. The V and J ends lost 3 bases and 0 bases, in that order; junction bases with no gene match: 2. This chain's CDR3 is CASSFGGGSGANVLTF. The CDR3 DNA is TGTGCCAGCAGTTTTGGCGGGGGCTCTGGGGCCAACGTCCTGACTTTC.

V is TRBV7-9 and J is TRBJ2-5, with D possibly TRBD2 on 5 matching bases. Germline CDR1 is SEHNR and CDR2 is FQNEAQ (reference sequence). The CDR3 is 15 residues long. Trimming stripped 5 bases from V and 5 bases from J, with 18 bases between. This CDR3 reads CASSPRDTYFETQYF. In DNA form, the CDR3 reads TGTGCCAGCAGCCCCCGGGATACCTATTTTGAGACCCAGTACTTC.

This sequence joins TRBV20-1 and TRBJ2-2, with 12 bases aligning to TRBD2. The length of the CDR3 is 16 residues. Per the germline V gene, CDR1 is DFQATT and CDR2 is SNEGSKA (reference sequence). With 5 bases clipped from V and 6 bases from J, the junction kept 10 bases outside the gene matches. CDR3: CSASASGRGKPGELFF. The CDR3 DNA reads TGCAGTGCTTCAGCTAGCGGGAGGGGGAAGCCCGGGGAGCTGTTTTTT.

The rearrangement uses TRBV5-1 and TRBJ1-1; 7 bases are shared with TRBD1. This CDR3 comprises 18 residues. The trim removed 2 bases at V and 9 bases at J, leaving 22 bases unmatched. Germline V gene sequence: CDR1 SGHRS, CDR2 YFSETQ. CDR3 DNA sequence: TGCGCCAGCAGCTTTACCCCCCCCGGGACAGACACTTTTTGGAAAGCTTTCTTT. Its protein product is CASSFTPPGTDTFWKAFF.

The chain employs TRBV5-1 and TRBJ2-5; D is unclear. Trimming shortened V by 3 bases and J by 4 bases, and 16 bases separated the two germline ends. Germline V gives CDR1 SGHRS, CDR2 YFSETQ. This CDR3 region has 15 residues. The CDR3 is CASSSAGRLIETQYF. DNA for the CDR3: TGCGCCAGCAGCTCTGCCGGCCGGCTCATAGAGACCCAGTACTTC.

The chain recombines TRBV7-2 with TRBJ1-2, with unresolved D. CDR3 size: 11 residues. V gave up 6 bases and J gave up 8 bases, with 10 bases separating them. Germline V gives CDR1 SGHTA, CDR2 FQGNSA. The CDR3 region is CASSFYNGYTF. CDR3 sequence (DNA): TGTGCCAGCAGTTTCTACAACGGCTACACCTTC.

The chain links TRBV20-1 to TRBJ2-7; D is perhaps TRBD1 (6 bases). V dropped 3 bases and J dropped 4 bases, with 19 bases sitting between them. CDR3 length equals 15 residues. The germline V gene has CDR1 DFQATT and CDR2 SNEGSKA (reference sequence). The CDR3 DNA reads TGCAGTGCTAGGGGGGCTGGGCTCGCAGCTTACGAGCAGTACTTC. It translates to CSARGAGLAAYEQYF.

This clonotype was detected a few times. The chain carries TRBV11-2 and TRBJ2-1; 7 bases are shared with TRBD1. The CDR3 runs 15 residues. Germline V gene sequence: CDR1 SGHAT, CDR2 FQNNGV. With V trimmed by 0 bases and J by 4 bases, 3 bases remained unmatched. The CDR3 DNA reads TGTGCCAGCAGCTTAGAGATACAGGGGTACAATGAGCAGTTCTTC. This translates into CASSLEIQGYNEQFF. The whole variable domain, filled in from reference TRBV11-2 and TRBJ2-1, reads EAGVAQSPRYKIIEKRQSVAFWCNPISGHATLYWYQQILGQGPKLLIQFQNNGVVDDSQLPKDRFSAERLKGVDSTLKIQPAKLEDSAVYLCASSLEIQGYNEQFFGPGTRLTVL.

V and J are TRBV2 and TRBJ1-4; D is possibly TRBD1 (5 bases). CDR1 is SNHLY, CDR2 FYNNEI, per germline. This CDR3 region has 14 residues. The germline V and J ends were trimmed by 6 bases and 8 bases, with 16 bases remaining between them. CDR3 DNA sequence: TGTGCCAGCAGCCCCGACAGAAAAAAAGAAAAACTGTTTTTT. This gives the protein CASSPDRKKEKLFF.

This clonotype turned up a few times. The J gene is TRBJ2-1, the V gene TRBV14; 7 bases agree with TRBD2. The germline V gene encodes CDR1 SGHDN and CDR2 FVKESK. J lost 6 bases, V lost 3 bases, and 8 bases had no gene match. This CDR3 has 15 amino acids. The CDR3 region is CASSQGGRRLNEQFF. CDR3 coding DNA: TGTGCCAGCAGCCAGGGCGGGAGACGCCTCAATGAGCAGTTCTTC.

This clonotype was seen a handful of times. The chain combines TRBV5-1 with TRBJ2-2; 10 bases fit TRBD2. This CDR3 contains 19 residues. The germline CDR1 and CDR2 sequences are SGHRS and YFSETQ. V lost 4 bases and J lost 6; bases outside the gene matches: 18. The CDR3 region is CASSQGVSGLAVGSGELFF. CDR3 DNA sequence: TGCGCCAGCAGCCAGGGCGTTTCAGGACTAGCGGTTGGGTCCGGGGAGCTGTTTTTT. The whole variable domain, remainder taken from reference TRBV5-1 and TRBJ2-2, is KAGVTQTPRYLIKTRGQQVTLSCSPISGHRSVSWYQQTPGQGLQFLFEYFSETQRNKGNFPGRFSGRQFSNSRSEMNVSTLELGDSALYLCASSQGVSGLAVGSGELFFGEGSRLTVL.